This entry describes one T cell receptor (beta chain). The antigen is undetermined. Vbeta (60) and Jbeta (13) primers were used in the PCR. Produced via immunoSEQ multiplex PCR; TCRdb's table is partial and in-frame only. The table shows around 200,000 clones, with around 78% occurring only once. J gave up 4 bases and V 4 bases, and 14 bases lay outside the gene matches. This CDR3 has 18 amino acids. CDR1 is SGHRS, CDR2 YFSETQ, per germline. These data come from a study of cytomegalovirus exposure and HLA in healthy donors. Study-level points and caveats: Most TCR sequences proved rare, with some public TCRs found in many donors. In all likelihood, a cluster of highly shared sequence variants was a sequencing artifact. The study carried out a later analysis of TCR beta sequences. It associated roughly 17,000 of them with specific HLA alleles at a false discovery rate of 0.05. It has been reported that TCR beta sequences accurately predicted the HLA-A and HLA-B alleles of most subjects.

The sequenced material came from PBMCs. The V and J genes are TRBV5-1 and TRBJ2-1; TRBD2 matches 10 bases. This receptor was taken from a woman younger than 45 in good health and CMV-seropositive. This CDR3 reads CASSPRSLAGELYNEQFF. DNA for the CDR3: TGCGCCAGCAGCCCCCGTTCGCTAGCGGGAGAGCTATACAATGAGCAGTTCTTC. Full variable domain (missing parts from reference TRBV5-1 and TRBJ2-1): KAGVTQTPRYLIKTRGQQVTLSCSPISGHRSVSWYQQTPGQGLQFLFEYFSETQRNKGNFPGRFSGRQFSNSRSEMNVSTLELGDSALYLCASSPRSLAGELYNEQFFGPGTRLTVL.